This record looks at one T cell receptor (beta chain) sequence and its context. Its antigen is not identified. At one boundary the junction diverges from the germline segment, which might be a read error. Each CDR3 protein gets one entry after TCRdb re-called the reads with MiXCR. The data hold roughly 920,000 distinct CDR3 sequences, with more than 25% observed a single time. The data originate from a study of T cell repertoires in cytomegalovirus infection. The CDR3 runs to 16 residues. Study results and limitations: HLA-C-restricted CMV-specific TCR beta clonotypes were dominant in the ex vivo response.

This chain joins TRBV5-3 and TRBJ2-1; a possible D gene is TRBD2 (7 bases). TRBV5-3 is given ORF status, its function remaining uncertain. Sample: cultured CD8+ T cells from PBMCs, taken from culture after CMV antigen stimulation. This TCR derives from a human donor in good health (CMV status not recorded). Some clones in this sample may be carry-over from other donors' samples. CDR3 protein: CASSLSYGGAHNEQFF. In nucleotides, the CDR3 is TGTGCCAGCAGCTTATCGTATGGGGGGGCCCACAATGAGCAGTTCTTC.